This T cell receptor beta chain was sequenced for a study of blood T cell repertoires in COVID-19. Study-wide background: The samples span acute and convalescent COVID-19 from the United States, Italy and Spain. The analysed material was cDNA or gDNA that came from T cells, B-cell-depleted T cells, or PBMCs.

J lost 4 bases, V lost 0 bases, and 8 bases had no gene match. CDR1 SGDLS and CDR2 YYNGEE come from the germline V gene. The CDR3 runs 17 residues. Study processing details: Scientists estimated how many nucleated cells there were by amplifying reference gene primers. Assay: immunoSEQ multiplex PCR; the TCRdb copy retains only in-frame clones and omits some. The V and J calls and clone size come from that table; D and trimming were worked out from the DNA. The table has roughly 250,000 clones, roughly four fifths seen once. The chain uses TRBV9 and TRBJ2-5; 11 bases fit TRBD2. Sequenced: peripheral blood. This receptor was identified in a woman aged 70-85 years with acute or convalescent COVID-19. This chain's CDR3 is CASSVGALAGGRETQYF. The CDR3 nucleotides are TGTGCCAGCAGCGTAGGGGCGCTAGCGGGGGGTAGAGAGACCCAGTACTTC.